These 27 T cell receptor beta chains were sequenced from one sample in a study of immune heterogeneity within non-small cell lung tumors. CDR3 of TCR beta was amplified by multiplex PCR that used 32 V and 13 J primers. TCRdb passed the multiplex PCR reads through MiXCR, listing each CDR3 protein once. The data hold around 2,000 distinct CDR3 sequences, with around 45% observed a single time. TCRs were amplified from roughly 540 ng gDNA of bulk tumor per sample. Biopsies, several per primary tumor and spaced far apart, were collected during surgery. It was patients with untreated, newly diagnosed non-small cell lung cancer who underwent curative surgery. Specimen: lung tumor tissue. Every receptor here comes from a man aged 55-75 years with non-small cell lung cancer.

The rearrangement links TRBV18 to TRBJ1-1; TRBD1 aligns across 7 bases. In germline, CDR1 is KGHSH, CDR2 LQKENI. The CDR3 sequence is 14 residues long. V dropped 4 bases and J dropped 1; count of bases not matched to a gene: 3. The CDR3 bases are TGTGCCAGCTCACAGAACAGGGGGAACACTGAAGCTTTCTTT. Its translation: CASSQNRGNTEAFF.

This clonotype was seen more than once but under ten times. This chain uses TRBV6-1 with TRBJ1-6; possible D gene TRBD1, 5 bases. The CDR3 contains 15 residues. The germline V gene has CDR1 MNHNS and CDR2 SASEGT. The V end was cut by 2 bases, the J end by 7 bases, with 12 bases between. This CDR3 is CASSEYRSANSPLHF. CDR3 coding DNA: TGTGCCAGCAGTGAATACAGGTCAGCCAATTCACCCCTCCACTTT.

The sample holds a few counts of this clonotype. This rearrangement joins TRBV6-1 to TRBJ1-6, with TRBD1 matching over 8 bases. CDR3 length: 15 residues. V was pared by 6 bases and J by 5 bases, with 6 bases of the junction left unmatched. Germline V lookup: CDR1 MNHNS, CDR2 SASEGT. DNA of the CDR3: TGTGCCAGCAGCGAAACGACAGGGGATAATTCACCCCTCCACTTT. Protein sequence: CASSETTGDNSPLHF.

The chain links TRBV6-2 or TRBV6-3 to TRBJ2-7; D call uncertain. Germline V gives CDR1 MNHEY, CDR2 SVGEGT. CDR3 size: 15 residues. Trimming left V 5 bases short and J 0 bases short, with 14 bases between. CDR3 sequence (DNA): TGTGCCAGCAGTCGGCTTCCCACCCCCTCCTACGAGCAGTACTTC. It specifies CASSRLPTPSYEQYF.

This chain links TRBV30 with TRBJ1-5; D might be TRBD1 (6 bases). The germline CDR1 and CDR2 sequences are GTSNPN and SVGIG (reference sequence). This CDR3 is built from 21 residues. V dropped 1 base and J dropped 0 bases, with 28 bases sitting between them. The CDR3 spells CAWSASFNRDKETYSNQPQHF. In DNA form, the CDR3 reads TGTGCCTGGAGTGCGTCATTCAACCGGGACAAGGAAACCTATAGCAATCAGCCCCAGCATTTT.

By share, this clonotype ranks as large. The CDR3 sequence: CASSQGVARTRFSGELFF. The CDR3, as DNA: TGCGCCAGCAGCCAAGGAGTGGCGAGGACTAGGTTTTCCGGGGAGCTGTTTTTT. This rearrangement joins TRBV4-1 to TRBJ2-2; 7 bases align to TRBD2. Per germline, CDR1 MGHRA and CDR2 YSYEKL. V was pared by 1 base and J by 6 bases, with 14 bases of the junction left unmatched. This CDR3 is built from 18 residues.

A word on this clonotype: Being one base from a much bigger clone, this may be a read error. The chain employs TRBV19 and TRBJ2-7; no firm D call. The length of the CDR3 is 14 residues. From germline, CDR1 is LNHDA and CDR2 SQIVND (reference sequence). CDR3 coding DNA: TGTGCCTGTAGTATATTGCTGTTTAACTACGAGCAGTACTTC. Translating gives CACSILLFNYEQYF.

The rearrangement joins TRBV20-1 to TRBJ2-7; 10 nucleotides align to TRBD1. CDR1 and CDR2 from the germline V gene are DFQATT and SNEGSKA (reference sequence). Germline trimming cut 6 bases from V and 6 bases from J; bases unmatched to any gene: 8. The CDR3 has 13 residues. In DNA form, the CDR3 reads TGCAGTGCCGTGGGACAGGGGTTAAGCGAGCAGTACTTC. Residues: CSAVGQGLSEQYF.

The rearrangement uses TRBV7-2 and TRBJ1-5, with 7 bases that match TRBD1. V shed 5 bases, J shed 8 bases, and the junction held 9 bases outside the gene matches. The CDR3 consists of 14 residues. Germline V gene data show CDR1 as SGHTA and CDR2 as FQGNSA. DNA of the CDR3: TGTGCCAGCAGCCGCAACAGGGGTTGGGAGCCCCAGCATTTT. This gives the protein CASSRNRGWEPQHF.

This sequence joins TRBV2 and TRBJ2-7; tentative D call: TRBD2 (6 bases). V was shortened by 6 bases and J by 2 bases, with 11 bases between the two germline ends. The CDR3 is made up of 13 amino acids. Germline loops: CDR1 SNHLY, CDR2 FYNNEI. CDR3 DNA: TGTGCCAGCAGAGCCGGGACTCCCTACGAGCAGTACTTC. Translated: CASRAGTPYEQYF.

The rearrangement links TRBV20-1 to TRBJ2-1, with TRBD2 matching 7 bases. Germline CDR1 DFQATT, CDR2 SNEGSKA (reference sequence). This CDR3 region has 14 residues. V trimming: 3 bases; J trimming: 2 bases; junction bases outside the gene matches: 4. In DNA, the CDR3 is TGCAGTGCTAGTGCTAGCGGCCCCTACAATGAGCAGTTCTTC. Amino acid sequence: CSASASGPYNEQFF.

The CDR3 region is CASSHPGGSQPQHF. The DNA of the CDR3 is TGTGCCAGCAGCCACCCTGGAGGGTCCCAGCCCCAGCATTTT. The chain combines TRBV6-1 with TRBJ1-5; no clear D. CDR3 length equals 14 residues. Trimming removed 6 bases from V and 7 bases from J, with 16 bases in between. CDR1 MNHNS and CDR2 SASEGT come from the germline V gene.

The CDR3 bases are TGTGCCAGCATCGGACAGGCCTATGGCTACACCTTC. Its protein product is CASIGQAYGYTF. J is TRBJ1-2 and V is TRBV6-1; TRBD1 agrees at 7 bases. The CDR3 runs 12 residues. V lost 7 bases and J lost 4; bases outside the gene matches: 3. Germline V gene lookup returns CDR1 MNHNS and CDR2 SASEGT.

V and J are TRBV20-1 and TRBJ2-3; 8 bases fit TRBD2. CDR1 is DFQATT, CDR2 SNEGSKA, per germline (reference sequence). The trim removed 2 bases at V and 3 bases at J, leaving 13 bases unmatched. There are 17 residues in the CDR3. In nucleotides, the CDR3 is TGCAGTGCTAGAAAAGACGGGAGGGTCAGGGTGACAGATACGCAGTATTTT. Residues: CSARKDGRVRVTDTQYF.

The chain employs TRBV2 and TRBJ2-3; D may be TRBD2 (6 bases). Trimming removed 7 bases from V and 0 bases from J, with 11 bases in between. This CDR3 comprises 14 residues. Germline loops: CDR1 SNHLY, CDR2 FYNNEI. CDR3 DNA sequence: TGTGCCAGCATTTGGAGCGGGAGCACAGATACGCAGTATTTT. It encodes CASIWSGSTDTQYF.

This sequence joins TRBV12-3 or TRBV12-4 and TRBJ2-7; D possibly corresponds to TRBD1 (7 bases). Trimming took off 3 bases at V and 2 bases at J, with 14 bases between the two ends. The CDR3 is made up of 15 amino acids. The CDR3 protein is CASSFSGGGTYEQYF. CDR3 in DNA: TGTGCCAGCAGTTTTTCTGGAGGGGGCACCTACGAGCAGTACTTC.

This clonotype was seen a few times. The rearrangement uses TRBV9 and TRBJ2-2, with 8 bases that match TRBD2. The CDR3 is 14 amino acids. The V segment lost 0 bases and the J segment 5 bases; nucleotides outside the gene matches: 0. Germline CDR1 is SGDLS and CDR2 is YYNGEE. The DNA of the CDR3 is TGTGCCAGCAGCGTAGGACTAGCGACCGGGGAGCTGTTTTTT. It translates to CASSVGLATGELFF. The full variable domain, completed using reference TRBV9 and TRBJ2-2, is DSGVTQTPKHLITATGQRVTLRCSPRSGDLSVYWYQQSLDQGLQFLIQYYNGEERAKGNILERFSAQQFPDLHSELNLSSLELGDSALYFCASSVGLATGELFFGEGSRLTVL.

The rearrangement joins TRBV6-2 or TRBV6-3 to TRBJ2-2; D may be TRBD1 (5 bases). The CDR3 runs 16 residues. Germline CDR1 MNHEY, CDR2 SVGEGT. The V gene lost 3 bases and the J gene lost 4 bases, with 15 bases spanning the gap. CDR3 amino acids: CASSYGAVRGTGELFF. DNA for the CDR3: TGTGCCAGCAGTTATGGGGCAGTTCGTGGCACCGGGGAGCTGTTTTTT.

Note on this clonotype: This may come from a read error, since a much larger clone is one base off. This rearrangement joins TRBV20-1 to TRBJ1-1, with D possibly matching TRBD1 (6 bases). V was shortened by 2 bases and J by 11 bases, with 21 bases between the two germline ends. Per the germline V gene, CDR1 is DFQATT and CDR2 is SNEGSKA (reference sequence). The CDR3 totals 14 residues. In DNA, the CDR3 is TGCAGTGCTAGAAGCGGGGGGCGCCATCGAGGGGCTTTCTTT. Translated, it gives CSARSGGRHRGAFF.

This clonotype ranks as large. This chain uses TRBV13 with TRBJ1-5; 10 nucleotides match TRBD1. The V and J ends lost 4 bases and 6 bases, in that order; junction bases with no gene match: 6. The CDR3 runs to 15 residues. Germline lookup yields CDR1 PRHDT and CDR2 FYEKMQ (reference sequence). CDR3 sequence reads: CASSSGQGKGQPQHF. Here the CDR3 DNA reads TGTGCCAGCAGCTCGGGACAGGGGAAGGGTCAGCCCCAGCATTTT.

The chain is built from TRBV6-1 and TRBJ2-7, with D hard to call. V lost 6 bases to trimming and J lost 1 base, with 13 bases between them. Germline V lookup: CDR1 MNHNS, CDR2 SASEGT. The CDR3 sequence is 14 residues long. In DNA, the CDR3 is TGTGCCAGCAGCTCCTCCGATATTTCCTACGAGCAGTACGTC. Its translation: CASSSSDISYEQYV.

In its sample, this clonotype was seen a few times. The rearrangement uses TRBV19 and TRBJ1-1; TRBD1 is a possible D gene (5 bases). CDR1 LNHDA and CDR2 SQIVND come from the germline V gene (reference sequence). The CDR3 is 14 residues long. Trimming pared 3 bases from V and 1 base from J, leaving 9 bases between. DNA of the CDR3: TGTGCCAGTAGTATTTTTGGGGGGAACACTGAAGCTTTCTTT. Protein: CASSIFGGNTEAFF.

The CDR3 DNA is TGCGCCAGCAGCCAATTAAGCTCCTACGAGCAGTACTTC. Protein product: CASSQLSSYEQYF. This chain connects TRBV4-1 to TRBJ2-7; D unresolved. The CDR3 extends over 13 amino acids. Germline lookup yields CDR1 MGHRA and CDR2 YSYEKL. V lost 2 bases to trimming and J lost 0 bases, with 5 bases between them.

This chain joins TRBV14 and TRBJ2-1, with 15 bases lining up with TRBD2. V lost 0 bases to trimming and J lost 0 bases; unmatched junction nucleotides: 6. The CDR3 length is 20 residues. Looked up from germline, CDR1 is SGHDN and CDR2 is FVKESK. Here the CDR3 reads CASSQERGLAGGSSYNEQFF. The CDR3 DNA sequence: TGTGCCAGCAGCCAAGAAAGGGGACTAGCGGGAGGCAGCTCCTACAATGAGCAGTTCTTC. Full variable domain (missing parts from reference TRBV14 and TRBJ2-1): EAGVTQFPSHSVIEKGQTVTLRCDPISGHDNLYWYRRVMGKEIKFLLHFVKESKQDESGMPNNRFLAERTGGTYSTLKVQPAELEDSGVYFCASSQERGLAGGSSYNEQFFGPGTRLTVL.

This clonotype ranks as large. The chain has TRBV6-1 and TRBJ2-3, with 10 bases matching TRBD2. There are 15 residues in the CDR3. V shed 4 bases, J shed 1 base, and the junction held 2 bases outside the gene matches. Germline-derived CDR1 and CDR2 are MNHNS and SASEGT. The chain's CDR3 is CASSGGTSGTDTQYF. CDR3 nucleotides: TGTGCCAGCAGTGGAGGGACTAGCGGCACAGATACGCAGTATTTT.

This rearrangement joins TRBV19 to TRBJ2-2; D gene uncertain. CDR3 length equals 13 residues. Between the trimmed V and J ends, which lost 4 bases and 8 bases, there was a span of 11 bases. Germline CDR1 reads LNHDA; CDR2 reads SQIVND (reference sequence). The CDR3, as DNA: TGTGCCAGTAGTAAGGACGGTCGTGGGGAGCTGTTTTTT. Translated: CASSKDGRGELFF.

The rearrangement uses TRBV2 and TRBJ1-1; D is ambiguous. CDR3 length equals 13 residues. V was cut by 5 bases and J by 3 bases, with 10 bases left in between. Looked up from germline, CDR1 is SNHLY and CDR2 is FYNNEI. As DNA, the CDR3 is TGTGCCAGCAGTAAACAACTCGACACTGAAGCTTTCTTT. Residues: CASSKQLDTEAFF. Full variable domain (missing parts from reference TRBV2 and TRBJ1-1): EPEVTQTPSHQVTQMGQEVILRCVPISNHLYFYWYRQILGQKVEFLVSFYNNEISEKSEIFDDQFSVERPDGSNFTLKIRSTKLEDSAMYFCASSKQLDTEAFFGQGTRLTVV.